The 14 T cell receptor beta chains listed next were all sequenced from one sample in a study of shared clonotypes between healthy human individuals. TCRdb's table, derived via immunoSEQ multiplex PCR, lists solely in-frame clones and lacks some. The repertoire holds approximately 2.1 million clones, 93% seen once, with about 0.39% in the top ten. The specimen sequenced was naive CD4+ T cells from PBMCs. Subset of the sample: CD45RA+ positively selected. These receptors came from a man younger than 35 in good health. Some clones in this sample may be carry-over from other donors' samples.

This clone was recorded once. V is TRBV28 and J is TRBJ1-5; a possible D gene is TRBD1 (5 bases). In germline, CDR1 is MDHEN, CDR2 SYDVKM. With 3 bases removed from V and 2 bases from J, the gap between germline ends came to 14 bases. The CDR3 sequence is 16 residues long. The CDR3 region has the DNA TGTGCCAGCAGTTTTGTAGGGGCCCCGCGCAATCAGCCCCAGCATTTT. This gives the protein CASSFVGAPRNQPQHF.

V is TRBV19 and J is TRBJ2-3; D is unresolved. V shed 11 bases and J shed 2 bases, with 14 bases lying between them. This CDR3 region has 13 residues. Germline values: CDR1 LNHDA, CDR2 SQIVND (reference sequence). The CDR3 spells CALVDGITDTQYF. The CDR3 nucleotides read TGTGCCCTAGTGGACGGAATCACAGATACGCAGTATTTT.

The chain recombines TRBV27 with TRBJ2-3; 12 nucleotides agree with TRBD1. CDR3 length equals 16 residues. V shed 6 bases, J shed 5 bases, and the junction held 9 bases outside the gene matches. Germline V gene data show CDR1 as MNHEY and CDR2 as SMNVEV (reference sequence). The CDR3 protein is CASRKPGQGAGDTQYF. For the CDR3, the DNA is TGTGCCAGCAGAAAACCGGGACAGGGGGCGGGAGATACGCAGTATTTT.

This chain joins TRBV28 and TRBJ1-2, with D possibly TRBD1 on 5 matching bases. The V and J ends lost 1 base and 3 bases respectively, with 18 bases between them. The length of the CDR3 is 17 residues. CDR1 is MDHEN, CDR2 SYDVKM, per germline. CDR3 DNA sequence: TGTGCCAGCAGTTTATTCCTTGGGGACCGAGGGGACTATGGCTACACCTTC. Translating it yields CASSLFLGDRGDYGYTF.

The rearrangement uses TRBV5-1 and TRBJ2-2, with 11 bases aligning to TRBD2. J gave up 7 bases and V 4 bases, and 6 bases lay outside the gene matches. Germline V gene lookup returns CDR1 SGHRS and CDR2 YFSETQ. The CDR3 sequence is 15 residues long. Here the CDR3 reads CASSATSGTGGELFF. In nucleotides, the CDR3 is TGCGCCAGCAGCGCGACTAGCGGGACGGGCGGGGAGCTGTTTTTT.

The chain carries TRBV6-5 and TRBJ2-6, with D hard to call. The length of the CDR3 is 14 residues. V lost 5 bases and J 0 bases, leaving 5 bases between the germline ends. The germline CDR1 and CDR2 sequences are MNHEY and SVGAGI. CDR3 in amino acids: CASSEGSGANVLTF. CDR3 nucleotide sequence: TGTGCCAGCAGTGAAGGCTCTGGGGCCAACGTCCTGACTTTC.

The chain uses TRBV5-1 and TRBJ2-1; the match to TRBD2 covers 15 bases. Germline V gene sequence: CDR1 SGHRS, CDR2 YFSETQ. The length of the CDR3 is 15 residues. V lost 4 bases, J lost 7 bases, and 3 bases stayed unmatched. CDR3 residues: CASSTGLAGGNEQFF. Written as DNA, the CDR3 is TGCGCCAGCAGCACGGGACTAGCGGGAGGTAATGAGCAGTTCTTC.

This chain links TRBV15 with TRBJ2-1; TRBD2 matches at 12 bases. The J segment lost 2 bases and the V segment lost 3 bases, leaving 14 bases of the junction unmatched. There are 20 residues in the CDR3. CDR1 is LNHNV, CDR2 YYDKDF, per germline (reference sequence). This CDR3 is CATSRGGLAGTSFPYNEQFF. DNA for the CDR3: TGTGCCACCAGCAGGGGAGGACTAGCGGGGACCTCATTCCCCTACAATGAGCAGTTCTTC.

The genes are TRBV5-1 and TRBJ2-5; D is perhaps TRBD1 or TRBD2 (6 bases each). V dropped 2 bases and J dropped 3 bases, with 14 bases sitting between them. CDR1 is SGHRS and CDR2 is YFSETQ in the germline V gene. There are 15 residues in the CDR3. The CDR3: CASSFRGGKEETQYF. The CDR3 DNA reads as TGCGCCAGCAGCTTCAGGGGCGGGAAAGAAGAGACCCAGTACTTC.

This chain links TRBV6-5 with TRBJ2-7, with TRBD2 matching over 8 bases. J was trimmed by 2 bases and V by 5 bases; bases with no gene match: 8. This CDR3 has 15 amino acids. CDR1 MNHEY and CDR2 SVGAGI come from the germline V gene. The CDR3 region has the DNA TGTGCCAGCAGTCCGATGGGACTAGGGGCCTACGAGCAGTACTTC. This codes for CASSPMGLGAYEQYF.

The J gene is TRBJ2-2, the V gene TRBV18; 12 bases agree with TRBD1. With 0 bases clipped from V and 6 bases from J, the junction kept 5 bases outside the gene matches. Germline values: CDR1 KGHSH, CDR2 LQKENI. The CDR3 is 17 amino acids. CDR3: CASSPPGQGAFSGELFF. For the CDR3, the DNA is TGTGCCAGCTCACCACCGGGACAGGGGGCTTTTTCCGGGGAGCTGTTTTTT.

The chain recombines TRBV18 with TRBJ1-2, with D possibly TRBD1 on 5 matching bases. CDR3 length equals 14 residues. Per germline, CDR1 KGHSH and CDR2 LQKENI. Trimming left V 3 bases short and J 2 bases short, with 10 bases between. The CDR3 spells CASSPWGRNYGYTF. CDR3 in DNA: TGTGCCAGCTCACCGTGGGGACGGAACTATGGCTACACCTTC.

V and J are TRBV27 and TRBJ2-3, with 8 bases matching TRBD2. Germline CDR1 MNHEY, CDR2 SMNVEV (reference sequence). The V and J ends lost 5 bases and 2 bases, in that order; junction bases with no gene match: 12. CDR3 size: 17 residues. In DNA, the CDR3 is TGTGCCAGCAGTCCCCTGGGAGGTAGCGGGACCACAGATACGCAGTATTTT. Translating it yields CASSPLGGSGTTDTQYF.

The V call is TRBV19, the J call TRBJ2-2, with 8 bases aligning to TRBD2. The CDR3 spans 16 residues. Germline V gene data show CDR1 as LNHDA and CDR2 as SQIVND (reference sequence). V gave up 6 bases and J gave up 5 bases; unmatched junction bases: 11. CDR3 residues: CASSLPTGGLTGELFF. The CDR3 bases are TGTGCCAGTAGCCTCCCCACGGGAGGGCTAACCGGGGAGCTGTTTTTT. Drawing the rest from reference TRBV19 and TRBJ2-2, the complete variable domain is DGGITQSPKYLFRKEGQNVTLSCEQNLNHDAMYWYRQDPGQGLRLIYYSQIVNDFQKGDIAEGYSVSREKKESFPLTVTSAQKNPTAFYLCASSLPTGGLTGELFFGEGSRLTVL.